A single sample gave rise to the 11 T cell receptor beta chains below, sequenced in a study of beta chain features in type 1 diabetes. Broader study findings: All four CD4+ subsets from Type 1 diabetes patients carried moderately but significantly shorter TCRB CDR3s.

Their antigen targets remain unknown. What was sequenced were expressed TCRB transcripts, since all of the isolated RNA had been reverse transcribed. TCRdb's table, derived via immunoSEQ multiplex PCR, lists solely in-frame clones and lacks some. In the table there are more than 550,000 clones, over 12% of which are singletons. Source material: naive CD4+ T cells from blood. These receptors were taken from a man between 18 and 35 years old with type 1 diabetes.

This clone was recorded a few times. This chain uses TRBV7-6 with TRBJ2-1, with no clear D. CDR1 SGHVS and CDR2 FNYEAQ come from the germline V gene. Trimming removed 1 base at V and 8 bases at J, with 12 bases between. The CDR3 consists of 14 residues. CDR3 residues: CASSLGLIPDEQFF. The CDR3 coding sequence is TGTGCCAGCAGCTTAGGTCTTATTCCCGATGAGCAGTTCTTC.

About this clone itself: The same CDR3 arises from other DNA sequences in this sample as well. The CDR3 loop is CASSLDLNTEAFF. The CDR3 nucleotides are TGCGCCAGCAGCTTGGACCTGAACACTGAAGCTTTCTTT. The rearrangement links TRBV5-1 to TRBJ1-1, with D unclear. V dropped 0 bases and J dropped 0 bases, with 3 bases sitting between them. The germline gives CDR1 SGHRS, CDR2 YFSETQ. The CDR3 loop spans 13 amino acids. The full variable domain, its missing parts supplied by reference TRBV5-1 and TRBJ1-1, is KAGVTQTPRYLIKTRGQQVTLSCSPISGHRSVSWYQQTPGQGLQFLFEYFSETQRNKGNFPGRFSGRQFSNSRSEMNVSTLELGDSALYLCASSLDLNTEAFFGQGTRLTVV.

The chain combines TRBV25-1 with TRBJ1-2; 7 bases line up with TRBD1. The CDR3 sequence is 15 residues long. Looked up from germline, CDR1 is MGHDK and CDR2 is SYGVNS. Trimming at V came to 5 bases and at J to 4 bases, leaving 10 bases not matched to a gene. CDR3 sequence: CASSWDRTIPYGYTF. CDR3 DNA: TGTGCCAGCAGTTGGGACAGAACAATACCCTATGGCTACACCTTC.

This clone was detected a few times. Different DNA sequences within this sample yield the same CDR3. This chain joins TRBV14 and TRBJ2-1, with 9 nucleotides matching TRBD2. The germline V gene encodes CDR1 SGHDN and CDR2 FVKESK. With 2 bases clipped from V and 2 bases from J, the junction kept 1 base outside the gene matches. This CDR3 has 15 amino acids. Here the CDR3 DNA reads TGTGCCAGCAGCCAATTAGCGGGAGCCTACAATGAGCAGTTCTTC. It codes for CASSQLAGAYNEQFF.

The CDR3 nucleotides read TGCGCCAGCAGCCAAGAATGGGCAGAGACCCAGTACTTC. Amino acids: CASSQEWAETQYF. The rearrangement links TRBV4-1 to TRBJ2-5, with no clear D. The V gene's germline CDR1 is MGHRA and CDR2 YSYEKL. The length of the CDR3 is 13 residues. V was shortened by 0 bases and J by 4 bases, with 6 bases between the two germline ends.

This rearrangement joins TRBV18 to TRBJ2-5; D is undetermined. Germline CDR1 and CDR2: KGHSH and LQKENI. V lost 3 bases, J lost 0 bases, and 14 bases lay in between. CDR3 length: 16 residues. In DNA, the CDR3 is TGTGCCAGCTCACCTTTGGGCAACCCTGACCAAGAGACCCAGTACTTC. Translation gives CASSPLGNPDQETQYF.

This clone was seen a few times. V gene TRBV28 combines with J gene TRBJ2-1, with 8 bases matching TRBD2. J gave up 9 bases and V 6 bases, and 13 bases lay outside the gene matches. From germline, CDR1 is MDHEN and CDR2 SYDVKM. This CDR3 region has 15 residues. CDR3 sequence reads: CASSPGSSGKVEQFF. DNA for the CDR3: TGTGCCAGCAGCCCGGGGAGTAGCGGGAAGGTTGAGCAGTTCTTC. Together with reference TRBV28 and TRBJ2-1, the CDR3 gives the full variable domain: DVKVTQSSRYLVKRTGEKVFLECVQDMDHENMFWYRQDPGLGLRLIYFSYDVKMKEKGDIPEGYSVSREKKERFSLILESASTNQTSMYLCASSPGSSGKVEQFFGPGTRLTVL.

This clone has just a few counts. V usage is TRBV5-4 and J usage is TRBJ2-3, with TRBD2 matching 7 bases. CDR3 length: 15 residues. Trimming took 1 base from V and 2 from J; bases not matched to a gene: 4. CDR1 and CDR2 (germline): SGHNT, YYREEE (reference sequence). The CDR3 here is CASSLRAGVTDTQYF. The CDR3, as DNA: TGTGCCAGCAGCTTGAGGGCGGGGGTCACAGATACGCAGTATTTT.

J is TRBJ2-5 and V is TRBV7-6; no reliable D call. V was trimmed by 1 base and J by 0 bases, leaving 6 bases between them. The CDR3 is 14 residues long. Germline CDR1 and CDR2: SGHVS and FNYEAQ. In nucleotides, the CDR3 is TGTGCCAGCAGCTTAGGGTCGAACCAAGAGACCCAGTACTTC. It specifies CASSLGSNQETQYF. Complete variable domain (other parts from reference TRBV7-6 and TRBJ2-5): GAGVSQSPRYKVTKRGQDVALRCDPISGHVSLYWYRQALGQGPEFLTYFNYEAQQDKSGLPNDRFSAERPEGSISTLTIQRTEQRDSAMYRCASSLGSNQETQYFGPGTRLLVL.

This clone has more than one count but fewer than ten. The CDR3 reads CASSQREWDNEQFF. The CDR3 DNA reads as TGTGCCAGCTCCCAGCGGGAGTGGGACAATGAGCAGTTCTTC. The J gene is TRBJ2-1, the V gene TRBV18; the match to TRBD2 covers 8 bases. Germline V gene data show CDR1 as KGHSH and CDR2 as LQKENI. The V gene end was trimmed by 6 bases and the J gene end by 5 bases; junction bases not matched to a gene: 6. This CDR3 has 14 amino acids.

The chain uses TRBV25-1 and TRBJ2-4, with D tentatively TRBD2 (6 bases). The CDR3 extends over 14 amino acids. Trimming pared 6 bases from V and 6 bases from J, leaving 15 bases between. Germline assignment: CDR1 MGHDK and CDR2 SYGVNS. The CDR3 here is CASSRAGTLNIQYF. CDR3 nucleotide sequence: TGTGCCAGCAGCAGGGCGGGAACCCTAAACATTCAGTACTTC.